The source of this T cell receptor beta chain is a study of T cell responses to AZD1222 COVID-19 vaccine. The CDR3 is 17 residues long. Germline CDR1 reads SEHNR; CDR2 reads FQNEAQ (reference sequence). V shed 1 base, J shed 0 bases, and the junction held 6 bases outside the gene matches. The protocol was immunoSEQ multiplex PCR, while the TCRdb copy is restricted to in-frame clones and leaves out a portion. The sample yields 140,000 to 150,000 clones, about 93% seen once. The specimen comprised peripheral blood, sampled on day 0 of AZD1222 vaccination. This receptor was taken from an adult in good health. The chain is built from TRBV7-9 and TRBJ2-5, with 9 bases identical to TRBD2. The CDR3 loop is CASSLGSGGRYQETQYF. In DNA form, the CDR3 reads TGTGCCAGCAGCTTAGGAAGCGGGGGGAGGTACCAAGAGACCCAGTACTTC. Full variable domain (remainder filled in from reference TRBV7-9 and TRBJ2-5): DTGVSQNPRHKITKRGQNVTFRCDPISEHNRLYWYRQTLGQGPEFLTYFQNEAQLEKSRLLSDRFSAERPKGSFSTLEIQRTEQGDSAMYLCASSLGSGGRYQETQYFGPGTRLLVL.